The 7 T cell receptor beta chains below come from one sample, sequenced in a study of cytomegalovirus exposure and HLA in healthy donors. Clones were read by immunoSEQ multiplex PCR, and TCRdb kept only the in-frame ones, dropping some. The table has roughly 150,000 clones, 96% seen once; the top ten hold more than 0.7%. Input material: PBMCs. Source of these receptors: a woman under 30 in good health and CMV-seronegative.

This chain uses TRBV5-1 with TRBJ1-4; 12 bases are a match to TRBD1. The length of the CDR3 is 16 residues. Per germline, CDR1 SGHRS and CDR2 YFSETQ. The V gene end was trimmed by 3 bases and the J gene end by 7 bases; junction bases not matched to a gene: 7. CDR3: CASSWGTGGGGEKLFF. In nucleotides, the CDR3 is TGCGCCAGCAGCTGGGGGACAGGGGGCGGTGGTGAAAAACTGTTTTTT.

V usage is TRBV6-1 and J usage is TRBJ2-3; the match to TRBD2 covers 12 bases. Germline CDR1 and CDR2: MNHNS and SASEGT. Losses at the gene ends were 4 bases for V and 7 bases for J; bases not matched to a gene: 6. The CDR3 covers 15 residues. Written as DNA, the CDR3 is TGTGCCAGCAGTGGACTAGCGGGGGATTTAAATACGCAGTATTTT. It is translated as CASSGLAGDLNTQYF.

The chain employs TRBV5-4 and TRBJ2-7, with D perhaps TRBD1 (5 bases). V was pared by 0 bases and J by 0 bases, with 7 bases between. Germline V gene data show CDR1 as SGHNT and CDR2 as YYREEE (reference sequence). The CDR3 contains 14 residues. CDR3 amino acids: CASSLDGASYEQYF. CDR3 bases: TGTGCCAGCAGCTTGGATGGGGCCTCCTACGAGCAGTACTTC.

The CDR3 loop reads CASSMIGQGSPLHF. Here the CDR3 DNA reads TGTGCCAGTAGTATGATAGGCCAGGGTTCACCCCTCCACTTT. This chain uses TRBV19 with TRBJ1-6; possible D gene TRBD1, 5 bases. Deletions cut 3 bases from V and 9 bases from J, with 12 bases between. The CDR3 length is 14 residues. CDR1 is LNHDA, CDR2 SQIVND, per germline (reference sequence).

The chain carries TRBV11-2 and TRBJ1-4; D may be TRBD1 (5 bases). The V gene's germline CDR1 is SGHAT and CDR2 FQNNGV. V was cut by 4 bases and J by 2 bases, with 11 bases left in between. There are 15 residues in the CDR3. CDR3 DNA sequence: TGTGCCAGCAGCTCGTCCAGGGTGACTAATGAAAAACTGTTTTTT. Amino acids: CASSSSRVTNEKLFF.

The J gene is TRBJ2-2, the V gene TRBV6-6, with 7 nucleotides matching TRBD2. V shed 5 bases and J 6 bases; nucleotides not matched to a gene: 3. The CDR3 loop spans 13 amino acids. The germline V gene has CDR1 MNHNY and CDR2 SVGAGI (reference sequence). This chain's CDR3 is CASSSGEAGELFF. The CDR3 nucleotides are TGTGCCAGCAGTAGCGGGGAAGCCGGGGAGCTGTTTTTT.

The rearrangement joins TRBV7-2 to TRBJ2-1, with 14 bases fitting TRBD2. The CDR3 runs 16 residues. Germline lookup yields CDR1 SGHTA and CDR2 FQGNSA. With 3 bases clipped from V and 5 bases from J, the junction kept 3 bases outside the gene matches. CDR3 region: CASSFEGLAGDNEQFF. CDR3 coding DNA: TGTGCCAGCAGCTTCGAGGGACTAGCGGGGGACAATGAGCAGTTCTTC. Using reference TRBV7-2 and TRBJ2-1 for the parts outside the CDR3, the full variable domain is GAGVSQSPSNKVTEKGKDVELRCDPISGHTALYWYRQSLGQGLEFLIYFQGNSAPDKSGLPSDRFSAERTGGSVSTLTIQRTQQEDSAVYLCASSFEGLAGDNEQFFGPGTRLTVL.